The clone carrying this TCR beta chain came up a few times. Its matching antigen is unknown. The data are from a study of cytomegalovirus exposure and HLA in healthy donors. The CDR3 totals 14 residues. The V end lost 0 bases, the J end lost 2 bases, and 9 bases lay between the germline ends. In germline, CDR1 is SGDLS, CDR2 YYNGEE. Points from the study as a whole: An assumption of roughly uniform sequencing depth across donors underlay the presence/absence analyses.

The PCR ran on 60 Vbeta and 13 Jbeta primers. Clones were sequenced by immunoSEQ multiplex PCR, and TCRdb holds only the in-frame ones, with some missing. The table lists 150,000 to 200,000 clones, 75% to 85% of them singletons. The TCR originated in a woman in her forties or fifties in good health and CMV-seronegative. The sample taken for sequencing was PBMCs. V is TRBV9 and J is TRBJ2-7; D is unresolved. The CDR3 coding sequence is TGTGCCAGCAGCGTAGCTGACAACCCCTACGAGCAGTACTTC. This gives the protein CASSVADNPYEQYF.